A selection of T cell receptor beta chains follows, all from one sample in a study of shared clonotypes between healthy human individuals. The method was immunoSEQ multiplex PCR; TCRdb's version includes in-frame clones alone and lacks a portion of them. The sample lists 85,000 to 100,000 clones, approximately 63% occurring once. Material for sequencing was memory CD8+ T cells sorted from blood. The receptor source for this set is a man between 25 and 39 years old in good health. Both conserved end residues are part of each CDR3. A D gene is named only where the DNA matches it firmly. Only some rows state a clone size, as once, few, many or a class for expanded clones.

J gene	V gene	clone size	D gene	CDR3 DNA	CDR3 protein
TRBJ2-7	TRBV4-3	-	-	TGCGCCAGCAGCCACAATCCGACAGGAGCCTACGAGCAGTACTTC	CASSHNPTGAYEQYF
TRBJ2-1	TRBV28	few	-	TGTGCCAGCAGCGGCGTTAACAATGAGCAGTTCTTC	CASSGVNNEQFF
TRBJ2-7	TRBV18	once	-	TGTGCCAGCTCAGGACCAAACTACGAGCAGTACTTC	CASSGPNYEQYF
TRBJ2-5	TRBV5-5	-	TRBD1	TGTGCCAGCAGCGAGGGACAGGGTCGAGAGACCCAGTACTTC	CASSEGQGRETQYF
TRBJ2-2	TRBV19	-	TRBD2	TGTGCCAGTAGTGTGGGACTAGCGGGGTCCACCGGGGAGCTGTTTTTT	CASSVGLAGSTGELFF
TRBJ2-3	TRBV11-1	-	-	TGTGCCAGCAGCTTGGATCCTTCCACAGATACGCAGTATTTT	CASSLDPSTDTQYF
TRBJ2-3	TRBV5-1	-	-	TGCGCCAGCAGCCCGGGACGAGGCACAGATACGCAGTATTTT	CASSPGRGTDTQYF
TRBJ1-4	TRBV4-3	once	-	TGCGCCAGCAGCCTCCGACTAGGGGAGAGTGAAAAACTGTTTTTT	CASSLRLGESEKLFF
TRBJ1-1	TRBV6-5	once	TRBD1	TGTGCCAGCAGACTCACCACAGGGGACACTGAAGCTTTCTTT	CASRLTTGDTEAFF
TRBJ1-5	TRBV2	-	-	TGTGCCAGCAGCGACAGTAGCAATCAGCCCCAGCATTTT	CASSDSSNQPQHF
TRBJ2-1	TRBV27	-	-	TGTGCCAGCAGTCCGATCACGACACTAGGGGACAATGAGCAGTTCTTC	CASSPITTLGDNEQFF
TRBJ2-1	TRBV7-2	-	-	TGTGCCAGCAGCCAACCCCAGAGTCTTGAGCAGTTCTTC	CASSQPQSLEQFF
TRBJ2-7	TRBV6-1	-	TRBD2	TGTGCCAGCAGCGAAGAGACCTCGGGGGGGGAGCAGTACTTC	CASSEETSGGEQYF
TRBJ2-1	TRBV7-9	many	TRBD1	TGTGCCAGCAGCCGAGGACAGGGAGACGTCAATGAGCAGTTCTTC	CASSRGQGDVNEQFF
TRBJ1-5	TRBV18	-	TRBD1	TGTGCCAGCTCACCCGGGACAGGGGACAATCAGCCCCAGCATTTT	CASSPGTGDNQPQHF
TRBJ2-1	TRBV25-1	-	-	TGTGCCAGCAGTCCCTACGGGGGTGAGCAGTTCTTC	CASSPYGGEQFF
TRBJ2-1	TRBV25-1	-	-	TGTGCCAGCAGTGAATCCCGTAGAGCGGGCACCTACAATGAGCAGTTCTTC	CASSESRRAGTYNEQFF
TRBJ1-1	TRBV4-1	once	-	TGCGCCAGCAGCCAAAATTTATGGGTAGCTGAAGCTTTCTTT	CASSQNLWVAEAFF
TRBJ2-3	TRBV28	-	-	TGTGCCAGCAGGGCCCTCAGGGGACTCAGCACAGATACGCAGTATTTT	CASRALRGLSTDTQYF
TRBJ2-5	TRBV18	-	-	TGTGCCAGCTCACCACGCCTCCAAGAGACCCAGTACTTC	CASSPRLQETQYF
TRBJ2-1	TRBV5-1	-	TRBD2	TGCGCCAGCAGCATTGGACTAGCGGACTACAATGAGCAGTTCTTC	CASSIGLADYNEQFF
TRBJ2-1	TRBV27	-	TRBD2	TGTGCCAGCAGTCCACGGGAGGGCTCCTACAATGAGCAGTTCTTC	CASSPREGSYNEQFF
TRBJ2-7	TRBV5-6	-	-	TGTGCCAGCAGCTTGTCTGAGCTGCGGCTAGCCTACGAGCAGTACTTC	CASSLSELRLAYEQYF
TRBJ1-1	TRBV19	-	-	TGTGCCAGTAGTACCTACGGACAGAACCTGAACACTGAAGCTTTCTTT	CASSTYGQNLNTEAFF
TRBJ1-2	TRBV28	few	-	TGTGCCAGCAGTGCGTACTATGGCTACACCTTC	CASSAYYGYTF
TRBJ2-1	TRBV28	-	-	TGTGCCAGCATGCAAGGGGGGAAGGGGATTAATGAGCAGTTCTTC	CASMQGGKGINEQFF